The 32 T cell receptor beta chains below come from one sample, sequenced in a study of blood T cell repertoires in COVID-19. Only in-frame clones appear in the TCRdb table, and some are missing; sequencing was by immunoSEQ multiplex PCR. This sample yields hundreds of thousands of clones, of which roughly 89% are seen a single time; around 9% belongs to the top ten. Sequenced material: PBMCs or T cells enriched from blood (not recorded which). These receptors all stem from a woman aged 25 to 39 who had recovered from COVID-19.

The chain is built from TRBV2 and TRBJ2-2; TRBD2 might be the D (6 bases). Trimming shortened V by 7 bases and J by 8 bases, and 17 bases separated the two germline ends. Germline CDR1 is SNHLY and CDR2 is FYNNEI. This CDR3 comprises 14 residues. CDR3 in amino acids: CASNPSRELGELFF. CDR3 DNA sequence: TGTGCCAGCAACCCAAGCCGGGAGCTAGGGGAGCTGTTTTTT.

The gene calls are TRBV15 and TRBJ2-2; D might be TRBD2 (6 bases). Trimming took 0 bases from V and 7 from J, leaving 9 bases between them. Germline values: CDR1 LNHNV, CDR2 YYDKDF (reference sequence). CDR3 length: 14 residues. DNA of the CDR3: TGTGCCACCAGCAGAGATCGGGGGAGCGGGGAGCTGTTTTTT. Amino acids: CATSRDRGSGELFF.

The chain uses TRBV6-2 or TRBV6-3 and TRBJ2-3, with TRBD2 as a possible D gene (5 bases). The germline CDR1 and CDR2 sequences are MNHEY and SVGEGT. This CDR3 has 12 residues. Trimming took off 5 bases at V and 10 bases at J, with 13 bases between the two ends. CDR3 loop: CASSLGVGSQYF. CDR3 sequence (DNA): TGTGCCAGCAGTCTCGGGGTGGGATCGCAGTATTTT.

Points on this clone: The same CDR3 also results from other DNA sequences found in this sample. This sequence joins TRBV6-4 and TRBJ1-6; the match to TRBD1 covers 8 bases. Germline trimming cut 2 bases from V and 7 bases from J; bases unmatched to any gene: 4. Germline CDR1 and CDR2: MRHNA and SNTAGT. The CDR3 spans 15 residues. This CDR3 is CASSDSTGGNSPLHF. The CDR3 coding sequence is TGTGCCAGCAGTGACAGTACAGGGGGGAATTCACCCCTCCACTTT.

This chain uses TRBV7-2 with TRBJ1-2; D call uncertain. Per germline, CDR1 SGHTA and CDR2 FQGNSA. The V and J ends lost 6 bases and 0 bases respectively, with 5 bases between them. CDR3 size: 12 residues. This CDR3 reads CASSQTNYGYTF. The CDR3 DNA reads TGTGCCAGCAGTCAAACTAACTATGGCTACACCTTC. The full variable domain, rest sourced from reference TRBV7-2 and TRBJ1-2, is GAGVSQSPSNKVTEKGKDVELRCDPISGHTALYWYRQSLGQGLEFLIYFQGNSAPDKSGLPSDRFSAERTGGSVSTLTIQRTQQEDSAVYLCASSQTNYGYTFGSGTRLTVV.

The chain links TRBV7-9 to TRBJ2-4, with D possibly matching TRBD2 (6 bases). Germline V CDR1 and CDR2: SEHNR, FQNEAQ (reference sequence). With 1 base removed from V and 2 bases from J, the gap between germline ends came to 12 bases. The CDR3 runs to 16 residues. CDR3 amino acids: CASSLGAGSPKNIQYF. CDR3 in DNA: TGTGCCAGCAGCTTAGGGGCCGGGAGTCCCAAAAACATTCAGTACTTC. Complete variable domain (other parts from reference TRBV7-9 and TRBJ2-4): DTGVSQNPRHKITKRGQNVTFRCDPISEHNRLYWYRQTLGQGPEFLTYFQNEAQLEKSRLLSDRFSAERPKGSFSTLEIQRTEQGDSAMYLCASSLGAGSPKNIQYFGAGTRLSVL.

The chain employs TRBV28 and TRBJ2-1; D remains ambiguous. Trimming removed 3 bases from V and 3 bases from J, with 12 bases in between. CDR1 and CDR2 (germline): MDHEN, SYDVKM. CDR3 length equals 15 residues. CDR3 nucleotide sequence: TGTGCCAGCAGTTTTGTGTACAGAAACTACAATGAGCAGTTCTTC. Translated, it gives CASSFVYRNYNEQFF.

The V and J genes are TRBV5-4 and TRBJ2-1, with a weak D call TRBD2 (5 bases). V was cut by 4 bases and J by 7 bases, with 21 bases left in between. The CDR3 is made up of 16 amino acids. CDR1 SGHNT and CDR2 YYREEE come from the germline V gene (reference sequence). Written as DNA, the CDR3 is TGTGCCAGCAGCCCGAGGACGAGAGGGCGATGGAATGAGCAGTTCTTC. This gives the protein CASSPRTRGRWNEQFF.

The sample holds one count of this clone. The chain joins TRBV7-9 to TRBJ1-4, with TRBD1 matching 8 bases. Losses at the gene ends were 3 bases for V and 7 bases for J; bases not matched to a gene: 13. Germline V gene data show CDR1 as SEHNR and CDR2 as FQNEAQ (reference sequence). CDR3 length equals 17 residues. Here the CDR3 DNA reads TGTGCCAGCAGCTTTGGCGGACAGGGTAATGGGGGTGAAAAACTGTTTTTT. This sequence encodes CASSFGGQGNGGEKLFF. The full variable domain, its missing parts supplied by reference TRBV7-9 and TRBJ1-4, is DTGVSQNPRHKITKRGQNVTFRCDPISEHNRLYWYRQTLGQGPEFLTYFQNEAQLEKSRLLSDRFSAERPKGSFSTLEIQRTEQGDSAMYLCASSFGGQGNGGEKLFFGSGTQLSVL.

This chain connects TRBV7-9 to TRBJ2-3; D might be TRBD2 (5 bases). Germline CDR1 reads SEHNR; CDR2 reads FQNEAQ (reference sequence). The CDR3 is 17 residues long. The V end lost 6 bases, the J end lost 3 bases, and 22 bases lay between the germline ends. CDR3 bases: TGTGCCAGCAGGGGGTTTGGTGGCGGGTCTGCGACAGATACGCAGTATTTT. This sequence encodes CASRGFGGGSATDTQYF.

The genes are TRBV27 and TRBJ1-5, with TRBD1 matching 8 bases. The CDR3 is made up of 16 amino acids. Germline values: CDR1 MNHEY, CDR2 SMNVEV (reference sequence). With 2 bases clipped from V and 1 base from J, the junction kept 4 bases outside the gene matches. The CDR3, as DNA: TGTGCCAGCAGTTTAAGACAGGGGTTAAGCAATCAGCCCCAGCATTTT. This translates into CASSLRQGLSNQPQHF.

The rearrangement joins TRBV5-1 to TRBJ1-3; unclear D gene. The CDR3 totals 16 residues. Germline V gives CDR1 SGHRS, CDR2 YFSETQ. V was shortened by 6 bases and J by 8 bases, with 24 bases between the two germline ends. The CDR3 bases are TGCGCCAGCATGCCCATGGGAGTAGGCTGGATGGACACCATATATTTT. Amino acids: CASMPMGVGWMDTIYF.

The chain recombines TRBV16 with TRBJ2-3; 14 bases align to TRBD2. Germline CDR1 and CDR2: KGHSY and FQNENV. There are 18 residues in the CDR3. V shed 1 base, J shed 5 bases, and the junction held 8 bases outside the gene matches. The CDR3 bases are TGTGCCAGCAGCCAATTGGGACTAGCGGGAGTCGAAGGAGATACGCAGTATTTT. Its translation: CASSQLGLAGVEGDTQYF.

The chain recombines TRBV19 with TRBJ2-5, with D possibly being TRBD1 (5 bases). V was shortened by 6 bases and J by 2 bases, with 16 bases between the two germline ends. The CDR3 runs to 15 residues. Germline V gives CDR1 LNHDA, CDR2 SQIVND (reference sequence). The CDR3 nucleotides read TGTGCCAGTAGCCGATTGAGTCAGGGTCAAGAGACCCAGTACTTC. As protein: CASSRLSQGQETQYF.

V is TRBV5-1 and J is TRBJ1-2; 8 nucleotides agree with TRBD1. V lost 2 bases to trimming and J lost 7 bases; unmatched junction nucleotides: 7. The CDR3 covers 14 residues. CDR1 SGHRS and CDR2 YFSETQ come from the germline V gene. CDR3 coding DNA: TGCGCCAGCAGCTTCTTAACAGGGGGGGCTGGCTACACCTTC. It specifies CASSFLTGGAGYTF.

This clone has a single count. The chain uses TRBV27 and TRBJ2-3, with 9 bases that match TRBD2. V was clipped by 1 base and J by 3 bases; unmatched bases: 2. The CDR3 length is 15 residues. The V gene's germline CDR1 is MNHEY and CDR2 SMNVEV (reference sequence). CDR3 bases: TGTGCCAGCAGTTTATATAGCGGGAGTACAGATACGCAGTATTTT. Translation: CASSLYSGSTDTQYF.

This clone was observed a few times. The chain has TRBV6-2 or TRBV6-3 and TRBJ2-4; no firm D call. Germline V gene data show CDR1 as MNHEY and CDR2 as SVGEGT. There are 11 residues in the CDR3. V was pared by 5 bases and J by 9 bases, with 8 bases between. This chain's CDR3 is CASSNGGIQYF. The CDR3 nucleotides read TGTGCCAGCAGTAACGGCGGCATTCAGTACTTC.

The genes are TRBV14 and TRBJ1-1; D gene ambiguous. The germline gives CDR1 SGHDN, CDR2 FVKESK. The CDR3 sequence is 16 residues long. Trimming pared 4 bases from V and 1 base from J, leaving 16 bases between. This chain's CDR3 is CASSPKWWSGNTEAFF. The CDR3, as DNA: TGTGCCAGCAGCCCAAAGTGGTGGTCAGGGAACACTGAAGCTTTCTTT.

This chain uses TRBV24-1 with TRBJ2-7, with 8 bases that match TRBD2. This CDR3 is built from 15 residues. From germline, CDR1 is KGHDR and CDR2 SFDVKD. The J segment lost 2 bases and the V segment lost 5 bases, leaving 7 bases of the junction unmatched. DNA of the CDR3: TGTGCCACCAGTGCCGGGGGGGCAGGAACCTACGAGCAGTACTTC. Translation: CATSAGGAGTYEQYF.

This rearrangement joins TRBV7-2 to TRBJ2-6; possibly TRBD2 for D (6 bases). V was clipped by 5 bases and J by 1 base, with 9 bases between them. The CDR3 is made up of 15 amino acids. In germline, CDR1 is SGHTA, CDR2 FQGNSA. CDR3 in DNA: TGTGCCAGCAGCCTAGGGAGGTCTGGGGCCAACGTCCTGACTTTC. It encodes CASSLGRSGANVLTF.

V is TRBV5-1 and J is TRBJ2-6; D perhaps matches TRBD1 (6 bases). The CDR3 totals 17 residues. Between the trimmed V and J ends, which lost 4 bases and 0 bases, there was a span of 14 bases. Germline CDR1 SGHRS, CDR2 YFSETQ. The CDR3: CASSTGTSYSGANVLTF. In DNA form, the CDR3 reads TGCGCCAGCAGCACCGGGACATCATACTCTGGGGCCAACGTCCTGACTTTC.

V gene TRBV5-1 combines with J gene TRBJ2-2; a possible D gene is TRBD1 (6 bases). Germline V lookup: CDR1 SGHRS, CDR2 YFSETQ. CDR3 length: 15 residues. With 1 base removed from V and 5 bases from J, the gap between germline ends came to 12 bases. The CDR3 coding sequence is TGCGCCAGCAGCTTGTTCCAGGGGTCGACCGGGGAGCTGTTTTTT. It specifies CASSLFQGSTGELFF.

V and J are TRBV9 and TRBJ2-1; 8 nucleotides agree with TRBD2. The J segment lost 6 bases and the V segment lost 3 bases, leaving 8 bases of the junction unmatched. The germline V gene has CDR1 SGDLS and CDR2 YYNGEE. There are 15 residues in the CDR3. The CDR3 is CASSEVAGLINEQFF. The CDR3 DNA reads TGTGCCAGCAGCGAGGTAGCGGGATTAATCAATGAGCAGTTCTTC.

The chain is built from TRBV11-2 and TRBJ1-4; 9 nucleotides match TRBD1. From germline, CDR1 is SGHAT and CDR2 FQNNGV. This CDR3 contains 15 residues. Trimming removed 5 bases from V and 7 bases from J; junction bases left unmatched: 8. CDR3 sequence reads: CASSVAGTGSEKLFF. Here the CDR3 DNA reads TGTGCCAGCAGCGTCGCCGGGACAGGGAGTGAAAAACTGTTTTTT.

The chain has TRBV6-2 or TRBV6-3 and TRBJ1-1; 9 bases fit TRBD1. Germline V gene data show CDR1 as MNHEY and CDR2 as SVGEGT. The CDR3 is made up of 15 amino acids. The J segment lost 3 bases and the V segment lost 7 bases, leaving 9 bases of the junction unmatched. In nucleotides, the CDR3 is TGTGCCAGCAACCCGGGACAGGGCCCCTACACTGAAGCTTTCTTT. Protein sequence: CASNPGQGPYTEAFF.

The chain links TRBV3-1 (or the pseudogene TRBV3-2) to TRBJ2-7, with D perhaps TRBD2 (5 bases). Germline loops: CDR1 LGHDT, CDR2 YNNKEL (reference sequence). Trimming took off 1 base at V and 5 bases at J, with 15 bases between the two ends. CDR3 length equals 15 residues. CDR3 in DNA: TGTGCCAGCAGCCAAGTAGTTAGTACCGGGGACGAGCAGTACTTC. It codes for CASSQVVSTGDEQYF.

The gene calls are TRBV19 and TRBJ2-7; possibly TRBD2 for D (5 bases). The germline CDR1 and CDR2 sequences are LNHDA and SQIVND (reference sequence). Trimming removed 1 base from V and 2 bases from J, with 9 bases in between. The CDR3 loop spans 14 amino acids. In DNA, the CDR3 is TGTGCCAGTAGTATAGGACTATACACCTACGAGCAGTACTTC. Its protein product is CASSIGLYTYEQYF.

V gene TRBV4-2 combines with J gene TRBJ2-3, with 11 bases lining up with TRBD2. V lost 5 bases, J lost 2 bases, and 6 bases stayed unmatched. Germline loops: CDR1 LGHNA, CDR2 YNFKEQ. The CDR3 spans 16 residues. The CDR3: CASSDGTSGFTDTQYF. Here the CDR3 DNA reads TGTGCCAGCAGCGACGGGACTAGCGGATTCACAGATACGCAGTATTTT.

The V gene is TRBV15, the J gene TRBJ2-1, with 9 bases identical to TRBD2. The CDR3 is 17 residues long. Germline lookup yields CDR1 LNHNV and CDR2 YYDKDF (reference sequence). Losses at the gene ends were 5 bases for V and 0 bases for J; bases not matched to a gene: 8. CDR3 bases: TGTGCCACCAGCGGGGATCTAGCGGGGCTCTCCTACAATGAGCAGTTCTTC. This sequence encodes CATSGDLAGLSYNEQFF.

The rearrangement joins TRBV19 to TRBJ2-1; 10 bases are shared with TRBD2. CDR3 size: 16 residues. Germline assignment: CDR1 LNHDA and CDR2 SQIVND (reference sequence). V was clipped by 0 bases and J by 4 bases; unmatched bases: 3. CDR3 residues: CASSIDTSGVYNEQFF. The CDR3 nucleotides read TGTGCCAGTAGTATAGATACTAGCGGGGTTTACAATGAGCAGTTCTTC.

V and J are TRBV7-9 and TRBJ1-2; 8 bases are a match to TRBD1. The CDR3 spans 12 residues. Germline trimming cut 3 bases from V and 8 bases from J; bases unmatched to any gene: 2. Per the germline V gene, CDR1 is SEHNR and CDR2 is FQNEAQ (reference sequence). CDR3: CASSFSGGGYTF. DNA of the CDR3: TGTGCCAGCAGCTTCTCAGGGGGCGGCTACACCTTC.

This chain joins TRBV20-1 and TRBJ1-1; tentative D call: TRBD1 (5 bases). Germline V gene lookup returns CDR1 DFQATT and CDR2 SNEGSKA (reference sequence). This CDR3 region has 18 residues. V was clipped by 3 bases and J by 3 bases, with 26 bases between them. Written as DNA, the CDR3 is TGCAGTGCTAGTAAGTATGTGTCAGGGTCATATCGGGACACTGAAGCTTTCTTT. This encodes CSASKYVSGSYRDTEAFF.